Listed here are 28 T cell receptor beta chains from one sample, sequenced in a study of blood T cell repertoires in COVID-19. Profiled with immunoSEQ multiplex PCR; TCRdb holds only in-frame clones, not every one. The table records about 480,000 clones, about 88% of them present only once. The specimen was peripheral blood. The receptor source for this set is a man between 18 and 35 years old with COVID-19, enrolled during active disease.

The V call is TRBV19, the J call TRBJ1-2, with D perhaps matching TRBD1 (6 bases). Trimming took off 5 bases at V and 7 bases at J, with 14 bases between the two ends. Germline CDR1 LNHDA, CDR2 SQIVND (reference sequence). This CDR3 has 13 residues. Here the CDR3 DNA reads TGTGCCAGTAGTTCGTACAGGGTATCTGGCTACACCTTC. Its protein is CASSSYRVSGYTF.

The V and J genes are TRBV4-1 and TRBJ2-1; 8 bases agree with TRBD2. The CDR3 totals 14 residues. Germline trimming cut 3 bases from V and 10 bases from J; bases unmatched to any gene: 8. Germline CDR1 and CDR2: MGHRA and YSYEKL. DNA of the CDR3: TGCGCCAGCAGCCAGGCCAGAGTAGCGGGGGAGCAGTTCTTC. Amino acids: CASSQARVAGEQFF.

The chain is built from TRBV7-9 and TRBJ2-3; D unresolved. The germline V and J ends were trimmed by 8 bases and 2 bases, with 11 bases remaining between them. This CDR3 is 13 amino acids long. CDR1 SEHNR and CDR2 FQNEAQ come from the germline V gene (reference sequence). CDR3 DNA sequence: TGTGCCAGCGACTCTTTGAACACAGATACGCAGTATTTT. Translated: CASDSLNTDTQYF.

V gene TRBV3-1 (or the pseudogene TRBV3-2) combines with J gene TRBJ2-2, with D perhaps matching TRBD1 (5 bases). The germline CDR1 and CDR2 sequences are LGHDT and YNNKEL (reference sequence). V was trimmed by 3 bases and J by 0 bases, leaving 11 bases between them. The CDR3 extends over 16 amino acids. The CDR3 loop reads CASSQTKTANTGELFF. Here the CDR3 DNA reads TGTGCCAGCAGCCAGACGAAGACAGCGAACACCGGGGAGCTGTTTTTT.

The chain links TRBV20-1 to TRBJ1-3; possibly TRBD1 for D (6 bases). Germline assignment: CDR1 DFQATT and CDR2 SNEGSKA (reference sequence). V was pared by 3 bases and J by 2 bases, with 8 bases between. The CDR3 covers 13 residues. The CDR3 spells CSASQGTGNTIYF. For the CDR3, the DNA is TGCAGTGCTAGTCAGGGGACTGGAAACACCATATATTTT.

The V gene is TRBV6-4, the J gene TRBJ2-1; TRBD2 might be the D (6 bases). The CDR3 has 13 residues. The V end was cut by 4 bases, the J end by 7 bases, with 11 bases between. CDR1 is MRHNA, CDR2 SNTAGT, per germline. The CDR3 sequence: CASSGEEGNEQFF. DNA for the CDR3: TGTGCCAGCAGTGGGGAGGAAGGAAATGAGCAGTTCTTC.

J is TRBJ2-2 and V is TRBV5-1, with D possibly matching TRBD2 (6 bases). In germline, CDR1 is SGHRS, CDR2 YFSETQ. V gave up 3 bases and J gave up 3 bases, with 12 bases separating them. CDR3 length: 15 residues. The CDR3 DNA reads TGCGCCAGCAGCTGGGACGGGGAGGACACCGGGGAGCTGTTTTTT. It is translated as CASSWDGEDTGELFF.

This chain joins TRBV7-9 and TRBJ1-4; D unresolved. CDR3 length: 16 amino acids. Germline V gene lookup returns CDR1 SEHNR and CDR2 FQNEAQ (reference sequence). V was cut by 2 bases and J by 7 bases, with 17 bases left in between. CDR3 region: CASSLLTGAYGEKLFF. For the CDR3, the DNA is TGTGCCAGCAGCTTATTAACGGGAGCGTATGGTGAAAAACTGTTTTTT.

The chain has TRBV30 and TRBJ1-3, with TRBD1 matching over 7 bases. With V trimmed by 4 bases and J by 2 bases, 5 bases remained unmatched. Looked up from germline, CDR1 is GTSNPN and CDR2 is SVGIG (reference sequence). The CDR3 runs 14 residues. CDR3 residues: CAWNEGTAGNTIYF. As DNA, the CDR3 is TGTGCCTGGAACGAGGGGACAGCTGGAAACACCATATATTTT.

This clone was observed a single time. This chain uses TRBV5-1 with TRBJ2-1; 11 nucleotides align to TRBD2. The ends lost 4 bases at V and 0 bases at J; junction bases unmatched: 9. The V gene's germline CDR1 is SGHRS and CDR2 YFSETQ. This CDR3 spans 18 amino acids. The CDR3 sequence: CASSPGTSGISSYNEQFF. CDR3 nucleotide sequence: TGCGCCAGCAGCCCAGGGACTAGCGGAATTAGCTCCTACAATGAGCAGTTCTTC. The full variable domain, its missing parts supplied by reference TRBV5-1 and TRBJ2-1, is KAGVTQTPRYLIKTRGQQVTLSCSPISGHRSVSWYQQTPGQGLQFLFEYFSETQRNKGNFPGRFSGRQFSNSRSEMNVSTLELGDSALYLCASSPGTSGISSYNEQFFGPGTRLTVL.

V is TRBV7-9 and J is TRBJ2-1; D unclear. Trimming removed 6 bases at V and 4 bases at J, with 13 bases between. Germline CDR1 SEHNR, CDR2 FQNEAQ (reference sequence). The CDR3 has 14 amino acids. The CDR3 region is CASRSGGEYNEQFF. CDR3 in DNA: TGTGCCAGCAGGTCCGGCGGTGAGTACAATGAGCAGTTCTTC.

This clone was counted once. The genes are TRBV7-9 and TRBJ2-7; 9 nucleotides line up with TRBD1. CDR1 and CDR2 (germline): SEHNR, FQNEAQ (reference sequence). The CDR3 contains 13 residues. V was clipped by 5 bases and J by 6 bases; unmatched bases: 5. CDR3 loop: CASSPLTGGEQYF. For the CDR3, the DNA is TGTGCCAGCAGCCCTCTGACAGGGGGCGAGCAGTACTTC. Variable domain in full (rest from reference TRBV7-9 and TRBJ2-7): DTGVSQNPRHKITKRGQNVTFRCDPISEHNRLYWYRQTLGQGPEFLTYFQNEAQLEKSRLLSDRFSAERPKGSFSTLEIQRTEQGDSAMYLCASSPLTGGEQYFGPGTRLTVT.

DNA for the CDR3: TGTGCCAGCAGCTTGTATCAGGGGGCGACGAATTCACCCCTCCACTTT. Amino acids: CASSLYQGATNSPLHF. The chain is built from TRBV5-8 and TRBJ1-6; 8 bases line up with TRBD1. CDR1 SGHTS and CDR2 YDEGEE come from the germline V gene. The CDR3 extends over 16 amino acids. V gave up 1 base and J gave up 7 bases; unmatched junction bases: 7.

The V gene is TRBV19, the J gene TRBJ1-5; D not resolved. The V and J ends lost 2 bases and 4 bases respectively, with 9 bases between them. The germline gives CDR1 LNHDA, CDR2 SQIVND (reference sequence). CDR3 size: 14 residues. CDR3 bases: TGTGCCAGTAGTATATGGGCCTTAAATCAGCCCCAGCATTTT. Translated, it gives CASSIWALNQPQHF.

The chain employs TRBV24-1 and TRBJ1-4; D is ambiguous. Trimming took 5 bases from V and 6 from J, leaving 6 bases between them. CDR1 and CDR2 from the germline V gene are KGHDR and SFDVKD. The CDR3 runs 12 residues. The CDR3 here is CATSGSDEKLFF. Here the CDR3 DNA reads TGTGCCACCAGTGGCTCGGATGAAAAACTGTTTTTT.

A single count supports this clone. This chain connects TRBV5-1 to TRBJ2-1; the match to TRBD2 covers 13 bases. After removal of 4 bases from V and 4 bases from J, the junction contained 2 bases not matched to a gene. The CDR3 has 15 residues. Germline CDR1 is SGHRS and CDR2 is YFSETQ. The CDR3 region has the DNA TGCGCCAGCAGCACGGGACTAGCGGGATACAATGAGCAGTTCTTC. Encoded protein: CASSTGLAGYNEQFF.

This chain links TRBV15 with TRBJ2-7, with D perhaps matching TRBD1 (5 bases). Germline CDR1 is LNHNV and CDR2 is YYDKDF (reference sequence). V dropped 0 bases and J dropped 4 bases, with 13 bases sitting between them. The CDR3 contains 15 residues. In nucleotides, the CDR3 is TGTGCCACCAGCAGAGATCCCACCAGGGAATACGAGCAGTACTTC. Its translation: CATSRDPTREYEQYF.

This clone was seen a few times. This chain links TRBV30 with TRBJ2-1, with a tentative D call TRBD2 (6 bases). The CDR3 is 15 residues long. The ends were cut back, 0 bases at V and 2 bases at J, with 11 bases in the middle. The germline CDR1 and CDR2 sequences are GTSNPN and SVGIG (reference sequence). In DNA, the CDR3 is TGTGCCTGGAGTGTGGGAGGCGGCGCCTACAATGAGCAGTTCTTC. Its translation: CAWSVGGGAYNEQFF.

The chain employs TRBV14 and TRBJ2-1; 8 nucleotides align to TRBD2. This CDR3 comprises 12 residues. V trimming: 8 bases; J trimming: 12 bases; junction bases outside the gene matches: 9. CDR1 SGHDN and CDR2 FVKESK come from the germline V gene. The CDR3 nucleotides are TGTGCCAGCCTACCGGGGGGGGCTGGGCAGTTCTTC. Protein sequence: CASLPGGAGQFF.

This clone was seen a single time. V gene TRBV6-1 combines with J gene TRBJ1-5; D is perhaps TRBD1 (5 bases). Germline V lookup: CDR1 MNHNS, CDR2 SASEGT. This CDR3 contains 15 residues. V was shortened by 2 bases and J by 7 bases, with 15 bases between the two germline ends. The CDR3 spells CASSENPQGIQPQHF. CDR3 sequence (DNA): TGTGCCAGCAGTGAAAACCCCCAGGGTATACAGCCCCAGCATTTT.

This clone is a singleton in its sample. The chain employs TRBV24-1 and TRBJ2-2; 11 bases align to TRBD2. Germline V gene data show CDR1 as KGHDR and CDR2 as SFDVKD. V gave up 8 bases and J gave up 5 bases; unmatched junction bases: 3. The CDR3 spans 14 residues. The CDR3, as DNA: TGTGCCACCACAGGACTAGCGGGTACCGGGGAGCTGTTTTTT. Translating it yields CATTGLAGTGELFF.

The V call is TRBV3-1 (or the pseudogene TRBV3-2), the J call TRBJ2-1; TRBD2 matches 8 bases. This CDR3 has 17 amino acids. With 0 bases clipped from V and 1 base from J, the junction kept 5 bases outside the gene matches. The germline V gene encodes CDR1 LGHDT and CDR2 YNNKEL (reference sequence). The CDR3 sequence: CASSQESSGLSYNEQFF. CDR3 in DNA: TGTGCCAGCAGCCAAGAATCTAGCGGGTTATCCTACAATGAGCAGTTCTTC.

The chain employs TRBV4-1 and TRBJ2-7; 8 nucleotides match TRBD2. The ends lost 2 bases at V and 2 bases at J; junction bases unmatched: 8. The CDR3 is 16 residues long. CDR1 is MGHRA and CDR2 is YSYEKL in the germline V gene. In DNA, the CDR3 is TGCGCCAGCAGCCAACATGGACTAGCCGAAACCTACGAGCAGTACTTC. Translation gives CASSQHGLAETYEQYF.

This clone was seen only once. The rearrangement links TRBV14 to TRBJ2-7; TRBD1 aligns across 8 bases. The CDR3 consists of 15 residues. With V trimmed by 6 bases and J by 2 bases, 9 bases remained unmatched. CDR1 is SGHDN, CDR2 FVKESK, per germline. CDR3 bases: TGTGCCAGCAGTCATCTCGGGACAGGAGCCTACGAGCAGTACTTC. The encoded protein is CASSHLGTGAYEQYF.

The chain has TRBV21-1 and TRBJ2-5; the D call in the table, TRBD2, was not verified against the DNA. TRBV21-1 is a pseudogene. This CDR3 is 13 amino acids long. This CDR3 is CASSTPSAGTQYF. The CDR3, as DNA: TGTGCCAGCAGCACCCCTTCGGCGGGGACCCAGTACTTC.

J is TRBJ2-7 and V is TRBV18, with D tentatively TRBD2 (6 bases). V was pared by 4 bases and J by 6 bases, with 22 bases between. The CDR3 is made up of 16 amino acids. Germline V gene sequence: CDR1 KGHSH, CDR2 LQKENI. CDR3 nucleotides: TGTGCCAGCTCACGAACCGGGACTCCCCTCCTTACCGAGCAGTACTTC. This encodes CASSRTGTPLLTEQYF.

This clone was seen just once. CDR3 loop: CAWRLGTGITRSNQPQHF. CDR3 bases: TGTGCCTGGAGACTGGGGACAGGGATTACGAGAAGCAATCAGCCCCAGCATTTT. The chain is built from TRBV30 and TRBJ1-5; TRBD1 aligns across 9 bases. The CDR3 totals 18 residues. The germline gives CDR1 GTSNPN, CDR2 SVGIG (reference sequence). The V gene end was trimmed by 3 bases and the J gene end by 1 base; junction bases not matched to a gene: 13.

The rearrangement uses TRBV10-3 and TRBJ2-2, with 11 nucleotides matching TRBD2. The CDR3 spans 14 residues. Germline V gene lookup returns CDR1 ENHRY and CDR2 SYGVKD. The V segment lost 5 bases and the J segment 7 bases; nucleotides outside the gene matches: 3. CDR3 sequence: CAISLAGGGGELFF. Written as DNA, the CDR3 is TGTGCCATCAGTCTAGCGGGGGGCGGCGGGGAGCTGTTTTTT.